The clone carrying this T cell receptor beta chain was detected many times. This CDR3 region has 16 residues. With 7 bases removed from V and 5 bases from J, the gap between germline ends came to 23 bases. Looked up from germline, CDR1 is MNHEY and CDR2 is SVGAGI. TCRdb reprocessed the 5' RACE reads with MiXCR, giving one entry per CDR3 protein. The table lists about 65,000 distinct CDR3 sequences, under 5% of them singletons. This sample is part of a study of neurological immune-mediated disorders. Sample: PBMCs. The TCR was taken from a man aged 45-65 years with multiple sclerosis. V gene TRBV6-5 combines with J gene TRBJ1-2, with D maybe TRBD1 (6 bases). CDR3 amino acids: CASIPLAGGAGYGYTF. Written as DNA, the CDR3 is TGTGCCAGCATCCCCCTGGCCGGGGGGGCTGGGTATGGCTACACCTTC.